This T cell receptor beta chain comes out of a study of CXCR4 blockade with PD-1 therapy in pancreatic cancer (dated by TCRdb to between 2018 and 2021). Describing the broader study: The study combined multiplex immunohistochemistry and TCRbeta immunosequencing of resected pancreatic ductal adenocarcinoma with ex vivo slice culture testing PD-1 and CXCR4 blockade. To assess intratumoral heterogeneity, two geographically distinct regions from each of roughly six tumors were TCR-sequenced.

TCRbeta CDR3 regions were immunosequenced from extracted DNA using the immunoSEQ Assay at Adaptive Biotechnologies. Concerning the study's data processing: To measure the absolute abundance of each unique TCRbeta CDR3, the sequences were collapsed and filtered. Clonality was defined as 1 minus Pielou's evenness, computed on productive in-frame rearrangements only. Regional overlap was measured by following the top 100 nucleotide rearrangements across paired samples, and the Morisita index was used to compare paired samples with unrelated samples. Convergence of nucleotide rearrangements onto identical amino acid sequences was assessed with the immunoSEQ Rearrangement Details tool. TCRdb carries this immuneACCESS record with in-frame sequences only. Its versions omit some clonotypes, under half of them owing to an unresolved V gene in the studies checked, with the rest unexplained. V, J and clone size were drawn from that table, and D and trimming were deduced from the DNA. For this sample the table gives around 1,600 clones, of which about two fifths were detected only once. The top ten hold 16% of the sample.

Findings and caveats that apply to the study as a whole: Although tumors showed clonal expansion, with a mean productive clonality of roughly 0.14 compared with 0.04 to 0.055 in healthy blood, clonality was not correlated with survival. Amino acid clone frequency correlated strongly with the number of distinct nucleotide rearrangements encoding it, suggesting convergent selection by common tumor antigens. Because only TCRbeta chains were sequenced, true antigen-specificity overlap among convergent dominant clones remained unconfirmed while awaiting paired alpha-beta single-cell sequencing.

V is cut by 5 bases and J by 4 bases, and the space between the germline ends is 13 bases. The CDR3 sequence holds 14 residues, the cysteine and phenylalanine included. Kept here is only the CDR3 DNA, which spans 42 bases and is read in frame from base 1. CDR1 and CDR2, per the germline V gene, are SGHNT and YENEEA. This clone occurred a few times. No cognate antigen has been identified for it. One base away there is no much larger clone; base qualities are not given. The archived tumor blocks came from patients who had not received neoadjuvant therapy before resection. In the preserved-tissue arm of the study, around 33 surgical resection samples from 25 or so previously untreated pancreatic ductal adenocarcinoma patients were used. DNA for the resection arm was extracted from ten 5-micron curls of FFPE tumor cut next to the multiplex immunohistochemistry slide.

The sequencing sample was made of tumor tissue. The chain is assembled from TRBV11-3 and TRBJ2-3, with the D gene not clear enough to name. This TCR derives from a human donor with pancreatic ductal adenocarcinoma. The DNA reads TGTGCCAGCAGCAAGGAGTCGTTAGCAGATACGCAGTATTTT. It specifies CASSKESLADTQYF. The full variable domain, completed from the reference TRBV11-3 and TRBJ2-3 proteins outside the CDR3, reads EAGVVQSPRYKIIEKKQPVAFWCNPISGHNTLYWYLQNLGQGPELLIRYENEEAVDDSQLPKDRFSAERLKGVDSTLKIQPAELGDSAVYLCASSKESLADTQYFGPGTRLTVL.